This paragraph reports one T cell receptor beta chain. The antigen remains undetermined. This entry belongs to a study of cytotoxic CD8 clonotypes in ibrutinib-treated CLL. For the study at large: Complete response was seen in 2 patients and partial in about 24; about twelve progressed and roughly 14 stayed remitted after a median approximately 70 months. Findings and caveats of the study: Treatment saw public clonotypes, which were uncommon, either contract or stay stable.

The CDR3 spans 16 residues. Germline assignment: CDR1 SQVTM and CDR2 ANQGSEA. V was pared by 6 bases and J by 8 bases, with 26 bases between. A 1 in 200,000 to 1 in 1 million T cell depth was the sequencing target. Profiled with immunoSEQ multiplex PCR; TCRdb holds only in-frame clones, not every one. Among 300,000 or so clones listed, around 66% were seen once. The V gene is TRBV29-1, the J gene TRBJ2-1; the D gene is possibly TRBD1 (5 bases). The receptor was derived from a human donor with chronic lymphocytic leukemia. The sample consisted of PBMCs, taken after 36 months of ibrutinib treatment. The CDR3 bases are TGCAGCGTCCTATTGGGGCACAGAATTTTACAATATGAGCAGTTCTTC. It specifies CSVLLGHRILQYEQFF.